This is a list of T cell receptor beta chains from one sample in a study of shared clonotypes between healthy human individuals. Profiling relied on immunoSEQ multiplex PCR, and the TCRdb table lists in-frame clones only, not all of them. The profile shows about 1.9 million clones, 93% of them singletons. The sequencing sample was made of naive CD8+ T cells from PBMCs. All receptors come from a man aged 18 to 35 in good health. Some clones in this sample may be carry-over from other donors' samples. The CDR3 runs from the conserved cysteine through the conserved F or W. D genes are given only for firm matches. Rows give clone size only sometimes, using once, few, many, or a class for an expanded clone.

length,size,D,J,V,DNA,CDR3
14,.,TRBD2,TRBJ2-1,TRBV29-1,TGCAGCGTTGAAACTAGCGGGAGAGACAATGAGCAGTTCTTC,CSVETSGRDNEQFF
14,once,TRBD2,TRBJ2-3,TRBV30,TGTGCCGTGGGACTAGCGGGAGGGACAGATACGCAGTATTTT,CAVGLAGGTDTQYF
13,.,.,TRBJ2-4,TRBV4-3,TGCGCCAGCAGCCAAGGCCGGGTGGATATTCAGTACTTC,CASSQGRVDIQYF
15,.,.,TRBJ2-7,TRBV7-9,TGTGCCAGCAGCTTAGGAACCTCAATCTCCTACGAGCAGTACTTC,CASSLGTSISYEQYF
17,once,.,TRBJ2-3,TRBV5-1,TGCGCCAGCAGCTTCTCTGAAACAGGACTTGCCACAGATACGCAGTATTTT,CASSFSETGLATDTQYF
15,.,.,TRBJ1-2,TRBV18,TGTGCCAGCTCACCAATCACAGGGATTAACTATGGCTACACCTTC,CASSPITGINYGYTF
14,.,TRBD1,TRBJ2-5,TRBV6-6,TGTGCCAGCAGCTCGGGACAGCCATTCGACAAGCAGTACTTC,CASSSGQPFDKQYF
17,.,TRBD1,TRBJ1-5,TRBV5-5,TGTGCCAGCAGCTTGGTCCCCGGGACAGCAAGCAATCAGCCCCAGCATTTT,CASSLVPGTASNQPQHF
13,.,.,TRBJ1-1,TRBV27,TGTGCCAGCAGTTGGGTGTTCGGCACTGAAGCTTTCTTT,CASSWVFGTEAFF
14,.,.,TRBJ2-7,TRBV27,TGTGCCAGCAGTGACAGGTTGAGGAACTACGAGCAGTACTTC,CASSDRLRNYEQYF
12,.,.,TRBJ2-3,TRBV19,TGTGCCAGTTCCCAACTCCGAGATACGCAGTATTTT,CASSQLRDTQYF
15,.,TRBD1,TRBJ2-7,TRBV9,TGTGCCAGCAGCGTAGGGGACAGTACAACCTACGAGCAGTACTTC,CASSVGDSTTYEQYF
15,.,.,TRBJ1-5,TRBV19,TGTGCCAGTAGTAACACAGGGTTCAGCAATCAGCCCCAGCATTTT,CASSNTGFSNQPQHF
8,.,.,TRBJ2-5,TRBV20-1,TGCAGTGCTGACCTCCAGTACTTC,CSADLQYF
15,.,TRBD1,TRBJ2-7,TRBV7-8,TGTGCCAGCAGCCCAGGGGCAGGGGGACAATACGAGCAGTACTTC,CASSPGAGGQYEQYF
16,.,TRBD1,TRBJ2-7,TRBV7-9,TGTGCCAGCAGCTCGAGGACAGGGGAGCCTACCGCCGAGCAGTACTTC,CASSSRTGEPTAEQYF
16,.,.,TRBJ2-1,TRBV4-1,TGCGCCAGCAGCCAAGTTAACTCCTTCCCGGACAATGAGCAGTTCTTC,CASSQVNSFPDNEQFF
13,.,.,TRBJ1-4,TRBV5-1,TGCGCCAGCAGCTTGTCCGTGAATGAAAAACTGTTTTTT,CASSLSVNEKLFF
12,.,.,TRBJ1-3,TRBV2,TGTGCCGCCGGACCTAATGGAAACACCATATATTTT,CAAGPNGNTIYF
16,.,TRBD2,TRBJ2-1,TRBV27,TGTGCCAGCAGCCTCCAGCGGGACTGGTCCTACAATGAGCAGTTCTTC,CASSLQRDWSYNEQFF
14,.,.,TRBJ2-4,TRBV19,TGTGCCAGTACCCCCGGCCTAGCCCAAAACATTCAGTACTTC,CASTPGLAQNIQYF
15,.,.,TRBJ2-3,TRBV2,TGTGCCAGCAGCTCGACAGTATATAGCACAGATACGCAGTATTTT,CASSSTVYSTDTQYF
13,.,.,TRBJ2-5,TRBV28,TGTGCCAGCAGTTTAGGGGTAAAAGAGACCCAGTACTTC,CASSLGVKETQYF
15,.,TRBD2,TRBJ2-1,TRBV28,TGTGCCAGCAGTTCGGGGACTAGCGGGAGTAACGAGCAGTTCTTC,CASSSGTSGSNEQFF
13,.,.,TRBJ2-2,TRBV15,TGTGCCACCAGCATAGGCCGGACCGGGGAGCTGTTTTTT,CATSIGRTGELFF
15,.,.,TRBJ1-5,TRBV28,TGTGCCAGCAGTTTCGGCAGTAAGCTTAATCAGCCCCAGCATTTT,CASSFGSKLNQPQHF
13,once,.,TRBJ1-4,TRBV7-6,TGTGCCAGCAGCTTTTTGGAGAATGAAAAACTGTTTTTT,CASSFLENEKLFF
13,.,.,TRBJ1-4,TRBV28,TGTGCCAGCAGTTTAGGTCAGGGGGAAAAACTGTTTTTT,CASSLGQGEKLFF